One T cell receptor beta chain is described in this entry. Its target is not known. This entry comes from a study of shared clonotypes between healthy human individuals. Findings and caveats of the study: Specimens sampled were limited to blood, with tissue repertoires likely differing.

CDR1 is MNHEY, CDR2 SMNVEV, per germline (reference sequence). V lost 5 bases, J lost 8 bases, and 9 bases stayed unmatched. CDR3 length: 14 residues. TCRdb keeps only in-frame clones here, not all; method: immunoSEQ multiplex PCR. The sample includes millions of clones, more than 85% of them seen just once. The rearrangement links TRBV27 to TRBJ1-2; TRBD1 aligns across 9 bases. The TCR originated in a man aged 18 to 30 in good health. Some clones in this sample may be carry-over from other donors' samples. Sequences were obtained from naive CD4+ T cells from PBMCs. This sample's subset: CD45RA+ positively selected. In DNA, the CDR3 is TGTGCCAGCAGTCCCCAGGGACAGGGTGCCGGCTACACCTTC. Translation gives CASSPQGQGAGYTF.